This T cell receptor (beta chain) came from a study of T cell responses to AZD1222 COVID-19 vaccine. Study-wide points: Donors, mostly white British, included more females; clonal diversity was possibly underestimated.

Trimming removed 6 bases at V and 3 bases at J, with 11 bases between. Per germline, CDR1 WSHSY and CDR2 SAAADI. The CDR3 is 13 amino acids. A note on this clone: The antigen is not known.

Some clones are missing from TCRdb's copy, which holds only in-frame ones; the method was immunoSEQ multiplex PCR. Of approximately 150,000 clones in the sample, over 75% were seen once. The source is an adult who received the AZD1222 COVID-19 vaccine. Sequenced material: peripheral blood, taken 28 days after the second AZD1222 dose. The chain employs TRBV10-2 and TRBJ1-1; possible D gene TRBD1, 5 bases. The CDR3: CASRVGRYTEAFF. CDR3 DNA: TGCGCCAGCAGAGTGGGACGGTACACTGAAGCTTTCTTT.